This TCR beta chain was sequenced during a study of control samples from healthy donors and cancer patients. Sequencing used immunoSEQ multiplex PCR; TCRdb keeps in-frame clones, though not all of them. The data contain fewer than 200,000 clones, roughly 95% of them seen just once; the ten biggest clones take up about 4%. J was trimmed by 3 bases and V by 4 bases; bases with no gene match: 7. Germline V gene lookup returns CDR1 SGHVS and CDR2 FQNEAQ. CDR3 length: 15 residues. Remarks on this clone: Other DNA variants within this sample encode the same CDR3.

The sequence came from a woman between 55 and 75 years old in good health. Sequencing was done on a sample of blood. The chain joins TRBV7-8 to TRBJ1-1; 8 bases line up with TRBD1. The CDR3 loop is CASSYSRGRDTEAFF. The CDR3 DNA follows: TGTGCCAGCAGCTATAGCAGGGGGCGAGACACTGAAGCTTTCTTT.